This T cell receptor beta chain was sequenced in a study of T cells after yellow fever vaccination. The V and J ends lost 4 bases and 1 base respectively, with 13 bases between them. The CDR3 has 15 amino acids. CDR1 and CDR2 from the germline V gene are KGHSH and LQKENI. Turning to this clonotype: The antigen is undetermined.

Study-level findings and limits: Contamination by abundant bulk-population clonotypes could be present in FACS-sorted repertoires. Most primary-vaccination clones recurred post-booster (roughly 96% CD4, 88% CD8).

TCRdb called the 5' RACE reads again in MiXCR, with one record for every CDR3 protein. This sample yields about 130,000 distinct CDR3 sequences, of which approximately 6.6% are seen a single time; approximately 0.61% belongs to the top ten. The chain has TRBV18 and TRBJ1-1; no definite D call. This receptor was obtained from a man under 40 who received the YFV17D yellow fever vaccine. Sequencing was performed on CD4+ T cells sorted from PBMCs, taken 10 days after the yellow fever booster vaccination. CDR3 sequence: CASSLGQQGNTEAFF. As DNA, the CDR3 is TGTGCCAGCTCACTCGGTCAGCAAGGGAACACTGAAGCTTTCTTT.